The present entry profiles one TCR beta chain with its context. Its antigen remains undetermined. The gene names and germline sequences given are murine. The read stops 1 residue short of the end of the CDR3; the missing end is completed from the germline J gene. CDR1 GKSSPN and CDR2 SITVG were looked up in the germline V gene. Trimming accounts for 1 base at V and 3 bases at J, while the number of junction bases matched to no gene is 6. The CDR3 starts with the cysteine, ends with the phenylalanine, and has 15 residues. The DNA has 42 bases, all within the CDR3, and is read from base 1. This record comes from a study of tissue T cells after allogeneic stem cell transplantation (dated by TCRdb to 2022 to 2024). Regarding the study in general: The study profiled TCR beta repertoires across many tissues from research autopsies of patients with and without GVHD, plus mouse models of GVHD. The human arm was conducted as a prospective observational study, and neither blinding nor randomization was performed. Results the study describes overall, beyond this receptor: A small and clinically heterogeneous patient cohort was studied, and sampling depth was acknowledged as a limitation. Within patients, how anatomically similar tissues were was a major factor shaping TCR repertoire composition, regardless of disease or transplant status. Only a few T cell clones appeared in more than one patient, yet motif-based clustering showed tissue-specific repertoire signatures that were shared between patients. The study did not determine which tissue TCRs were alloreactive or antigen-specific, and some clones might have been persisting host cells. Blood and spleen T cells captured only a limited portion of the TCR repertoire detected in tissues, in both patients and mice.

Library construction relied on the immunoSEQ multiplex PCR assay. Adaptive Biotechnologies performed TCRbeta CDR3 sequencing at survey depth and reported CDR3 sequences, V/J genes, productive frequency, and template counts. TCR beta CDR3 regions were amplified from genomic DNA rather than RNA. The study's own analysis went as follows. Jensen-Shannon divergence was used to quantify pairwise repertoire overlap between tissues, with a value of 1 meaning complete divergence and a value of 0 meaning identical repertoires. Tissues were clustered by single-linkage agglomerative hierarchical clustering of pairwise JSD values, and the clustering results were displayed as dendrograms. GLIPH2 was run on all patient samples with simulation_depth 1000, kmer_min_depth 3, cdr3_length_cutoff 8, keeping groups with more than two unique CDR3s. A standardized tissue-overlap score was generated by extrapolating Jaccard GLIPH-group overlap across patients to a standard repertoire size of 1000 clones. To look at how diversity was associated with clinical or experimental variables, linear mixed-effect models were used, with tissue treated as a fixed effect and individual treated as a random effect. Sourced from immuneACCESS, this table was stored by TCRdb with only in-frame sequences that have V and J called. A share of the clones is absent; for the studies checked, an unresolved V gene accounts for under half, and the remainder has no known explanation. V and J calls and clone size come straight from that table; D and trimming were deduced from the DNA. The sample table records about 48,000 clones; about three quarters of these occur just once. Of the sample, 0.5% to 0.6% is held by the ten largest clones.

The rearrangement joined TRBV31 to TRBJ2-1, with 7 bases matching TRBD1. The sequence was collected from a pool of C57BL/6 mice in good health. The specimen sequenced was sorted cells pooled from one or two spleens. The CDR3 loop reads CAWSPGTVLYAEQFF. CDR3 bases read: TGTGCCTGGAGTCCGGGGACAGTCCTCTATGCTGAGCAGTTC.